This T cell receptor beta chain derives from a study of cytomegalovirus exposure and HLA in healthy donors. Whole-study results and caveats: Most TCR sequences were seen very rarely across donors, but some public TCRs occurred in many. It has been reported that TCR beta sequences accurately predicted the HLA-A and HLA-B alleles of most subjects.

The sample holds a few counts of this clone. Its target is unknown. Germline V gives CDR1 MNHEY, CDR2 SMNVEV (reference sequence). V trimming: 4 bases; J trimming: 8 bases; junction bases outside the gene matches: 15. The CDR3 has 16 residues. A multiplex PCR was run with 60 Vbeta primers and 13 Jbeta primers. Generated by immunoSEQ multiplex PCR, the TCRdb table keeps only in-frame clones and is missing some. The table has roughly 220,000 clones, approximately 80% seen once. Participants comprised healthy donors of bone marrow. Unrecorded immune exposure was likely among donors, who were nominally healthy when sampled.

Specimen: PBMCs. The receptor was derived from a man aged 25 to 40 in good health and CMV-seronegative. J is TRBJ1-2 and V is TRBV27; 8 bases match TRBD1. The CDR3 DNA reads as TGTGCCAGCAGTTCCTACCTCGGACAGGGTGTACAAGGCTACACCTTC. It translates to CASSSYLGQGVQGYTF.